The TCR beta chain described here comes from a study of blood T cell repertoires in COVID-19. Authors' processing steps: Researchers report that nucleated cell counts were estimated from reference gene primer amplification. The method was immunoSEQ multiplex PCR; TCRdb's version includes in-frame clones alone and lacks a portion of them. That table supplies the V and J calls and clone size; D and trimming were determined from the DNA. The table has a few hundred thousand clones, roughly 88% seen once; the top ten hold around 1.5%. The germline V gene has CDR1 SGHDT and CDR2 YYEEEE. With 1 base clipped from V and 10 bases from J, the junction kept 3 bases outside the gene matches. This CDR3 spans 14 amino acids. Donors were grouped by their self-reported clinical history. Before they entered the study, exposed participants had met a COVID-19 case within 2 weeks. This clone was seen a few times.

The chain uses TRBV5-6 and TRBJ1-6; 9 nucleotides align to TRBD1. Sequenced material: PBMCs or T cells enriched from blood (not recorded which). The sequence was obtained from a woman aged 18-30 years who had been exposed to COVID-19. The CDR3 loop reads CASSLIQGASPLHF. The CDR3 DNA reads as TGTGCCAGCAGCTTGATACAGGGGGCCTCACCCCTCCACTTT.